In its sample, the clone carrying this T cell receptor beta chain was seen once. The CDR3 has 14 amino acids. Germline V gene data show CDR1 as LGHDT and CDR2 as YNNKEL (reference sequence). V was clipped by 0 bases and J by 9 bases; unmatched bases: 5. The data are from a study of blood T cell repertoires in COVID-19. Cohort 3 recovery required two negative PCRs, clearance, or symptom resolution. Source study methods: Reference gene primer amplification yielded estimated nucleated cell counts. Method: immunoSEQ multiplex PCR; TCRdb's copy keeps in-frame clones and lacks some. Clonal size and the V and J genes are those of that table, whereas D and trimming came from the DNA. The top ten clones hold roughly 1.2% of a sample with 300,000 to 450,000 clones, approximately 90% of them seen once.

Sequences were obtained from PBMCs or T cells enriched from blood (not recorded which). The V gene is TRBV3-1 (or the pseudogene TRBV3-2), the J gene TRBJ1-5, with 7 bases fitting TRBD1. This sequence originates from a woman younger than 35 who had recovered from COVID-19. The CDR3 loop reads CASSQDHRGPPQHF. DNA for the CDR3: TGTGCCAGCAGCCAAGATCACAGGGGACCGCCCCAGCATTTT.